This T cell receptor beta chain appears in the sequencing data of a study of regulatory T cells in long-lasting Graves disease. As for this clonotype: A much larger clone differs by one base, so this may be a read error.

As for time point: newly diagnosed GD, antithyroid drugs for less than 3 months. RNA extracted from PBMCs served as the sequencing template. Through Arm-PCR of CDR3 regions and iRepertoire HTBI primers, TCR beta libraries were built. TCRdb called the multiplex PCR reads again in MiXCR, with one record for every CDR3 protein. The repertoire includes about 530,000 distinct CDR3 sequences, around 15% of them detected once, and 20% to 25% sits in the top ten. Trimming cost V 8 bases and J 2 bases, with 17 bases left between them. Germline values: CDR1 SGHNT, CDR2 YENEEA. This CDR3 contains 15 residues. The same sample was also used in a study of T cells in Graves' hyperthyroidism and ophthalmopathy. That paper notes: RT-PCR in the first round (using the HTBI primer set) targeted the TCR CDR3. By a 13 V-J model, ophthalmopathy was set apart from stable hyperthyroidism.

The receptor comes from a woman aged 40 to 65 with Graves disease. The gene calls are TRBV11-3 and TRBJ2-3, with a tentative D call TRBD1 (6 bases). The sequencing used peripheral blood mononuclear cells (PBMCs), collected at new diagnosis, from a patient treated with antithyroid drugs. CDR3 amino acids: CASSQWGPTTDTQYF. The DNA of the CDR3 is TGTGCCAGCTCACAGTGGGGGCCGACCACAGATACGCAGTATTTT.